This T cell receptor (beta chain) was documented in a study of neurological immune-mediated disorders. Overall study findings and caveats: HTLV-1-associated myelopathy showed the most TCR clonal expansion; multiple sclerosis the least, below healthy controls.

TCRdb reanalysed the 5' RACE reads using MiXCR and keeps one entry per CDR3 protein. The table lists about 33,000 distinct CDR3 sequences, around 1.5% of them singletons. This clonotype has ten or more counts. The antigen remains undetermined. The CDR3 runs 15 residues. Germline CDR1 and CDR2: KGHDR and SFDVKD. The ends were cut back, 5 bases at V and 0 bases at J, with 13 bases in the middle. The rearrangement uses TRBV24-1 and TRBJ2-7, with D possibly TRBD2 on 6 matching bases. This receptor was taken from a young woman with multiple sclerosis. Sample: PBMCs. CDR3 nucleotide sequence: TGTGCCACCAGTGGCGGGACTTCCAACTCCTACGAGCAGTACTTC. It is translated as CATSGGTSNSYEQYF.